Following are 5 T cell receptor beta chains from one sample sequenced in a study of molecular identifiers for immune sequencing clone quantification. MiXCR, applied by TCRdb to the PCR reads, yields one record per CDR3 protein. Counted here are 300,000 to 400,000 distinct CDR3 sequences, roughly 23% occurring once; the ten biggest clones make up 0.65% to 0.75%. The specimen sequenced was naive CD8+ T cells from blood, with Jurkat cell RNA spiked in. Subset of the sample: FACS-sorted CD8+CD4-CCR7+CD45RA+ naive T cells. Receptors originate from a human donor in good health. Some libraries in this study had Jurkat cell RNA spiked in.

This clonotype has ten or more counts. This chain joins TRBV28 and TRBJ2-1; 9 nucleotides match TRBD1. After removal of 5 bases from V and 4 bases from J, the junction contained 12 bases not matched to a gene. CDR1 is MDHEN, CDR2 SYDVKM, per germline. The CDR3 runs 17 residues. The CDR3 region has the DNA TGTGCCAGCAGTCCCGACCCCCCGGGACAGGGATACAATGAGCAGTTCTTC. It translates to CASSPDPPGQGYNEQFF.

Comment on this clonotype: An end of the junction differs from the germline gene, which may be a read error. The rearrangement uses TRBV9 and TRBJ2-2, with D possibly TRBD2 on 5 matching bases. CDR1 is SGDLS, CDR2 YYNGEE, per germline. This CDR3 has 14 residues. In DNA, the CDR3 is TGTGCCAGCAGCGTCACCAGAAACACCGGGGAGCAGTTTTTT. Its protein product is CASSVTRNTGEQFF.

This chain links TRBV27 with TRBJ2-7; perhaps D is TRBD1 or TRBD2 (5 bases each). The V gene's germline CDR1 is MNHEY and CDR2 SMNVEV (reference sequence). Trimming took off 5 bases at V and 6 bases at J, with 14 bases between the two ends. The CDR3 sequence is 13 residues long. CDR3 coding DNA: TGTGCCAGCAGTACCGGGACGGCCCTCGAGCAGTACTTC. It is translated as CASSTGTALEQYF.

V and J are TRBV9 and TRBJ1-6, with no clear D. The CDR3 is 14 residues long. CDR1 is SGDLS and CDR2 is YYNGEE in the germline V gene. V lost 0 bases to trimming and J lost 8 bases, with 9 bases between them. CDR3 DNA sequence: TGTGCCAGCAGCGTAGCGGGTTCGGATTCACCCCTCCACTTT. This translates into CASSVAGSDSPLHF. Complete variable domain (other parts from reference TRBV9 and TRBJ1-6): DSGVTQTPKHLITATGQRVTLRCSPRSGDLSVYWYQQSLDQGLQFLIQYYNGEERAKGNILERFSAQQFPDLHSELNLSSLELGDSALYFCASSVAGSDSPLHFGNGTRLTVT.

The chain employs TRBV12-3 or TRBV12-4 and TRBJ2-2; perhaps TRBD2 as D (5 bases). The length of the CDR3 is 16 residues. V dropped 2 bases and J dropped 5 bases, with 15 bases sitting between them. The CDR3 DNA follows: TGTGCCAGCAGTTTATTGGCTCCCCGAGGGACCGGGGAGCTGTTTTTT. Its protein product is CASSLLAPRGTGELFF.